Listed below are T cell receptor beta chains from one sample, sequenced in a study of T-cell reconstitution after alpha-beta-depleted transplantation in children. TCRdb independently ran MiXCR on the PCR reads; one entry per CDR3 protein. Altogether over 25,000 distinct CDR3 sequences are present, about 6% being singletons, with the ten largest covering 27%. Here the sequenced sample was peripheral blood, taken 60 days after TCRalphabeta/CD19-depleted stem cell transplant. The receptors derive from a child under two years old who had a stem cell transplant for acute myeloid leukemia, so the T cells may come from the graft donor. CDR3s include the opening cysteine and the closing phenylalanine or tryptophan. D genes are given only for firm matches. Clone size is stated in some rows and not others, as once, few, many or a class when expanded.

J gene | D gene | clone size | V gene | CDR3 protein | CDR3 DNA
TRBJ2-1 | TRBD2 | many | TRBV5-1 | CASSSPDPGLAGQGGSYNEQFF | TGCGCCAGCAGCTCCCCAGATCCGGGACTAGCGGGGCAGGGGGGCTCCTACAATGAGCAGTTCTTC
TRBJ2-1 | - | many | TRBV5-1 | CASSIVPHGAYNEQFF | TGCGCCAGCAGCATTGTTCCTCACGGTGCCTACAATGAGCAGTTCTTC
TRBJ2-3 | TRBD2 | many | TRBV20-1 | CSASRLAERTDTQYF | TGCAGTGCTAGCCGACTAGCGGAACGCACAGATACGCAGTATTTT
TRBJ2-1 | TRBD2 | many | TRBV12-3/TRBV12-4 | CASSRDRGLAGTWEQFF | TGTGCCAGCAGTCGGGACCGGGGACTAGCGGGAACTTGGGAGCAGTTCTTC
TRBJ2-1 | - | many | TRBV29-1 | CSVEFRGTGNEQFF | TGCAGCGTTGAATTTCGGGGAACCGGCAATGAGCAGTTCTTC
TRBJ2-5 | - | many | TRBV6-1 | CASRSRSSGETQYF | TGTGCCAGCAGGAGTCGGTCGAGCGGAGAGACCCAGTACTTC
TRBJ1-1 | TRBD1 | many | TRBV9 | CASSVTPDRAGRNTEAFF | TGTGCCAGCAGCGTAACCCCGGACAGGGCAGGAAGGAACACTGAAGCTTTCTTT
TRBJ2-2 | - | many | TRBV28 | CASSWVGGSRNTGELFF | TGTGCCAGCAGTTGGGTTGGTGGGAGTAGAAACACCGGGGAGCTGTTTTTT
TRBJ2-4 | TRBD2 | many | TRBV5-1 | CASSLTSGRGPKNIQYF | TGCGCCAGCAGCTTGACTAGCGGGAGGGGACCCAAAAACATTCAGTACTTC
TRBJ2-3 | TRBD1 | many | TRBV7-9 | CASRTGTGSSTQYF | TGTGCCAGCAGGACCGGGACAGGGAGTAGTACGCAGTATTTT
TRBJ1-2 | - | few | TRBV9 | CASSLAAITGSGLYGYTF | TGTGCCAGCAGCCTAGCGGCTATTACAGGCTCTGGCCTCTATGGCTACACCTTC
TRBJ2-7 | - | few | TRBV28 | CASYSSGRLYEQYF | TGTGCCAGCTATTCTTCGGGTCGGCTGTACGAGCAGTACTTC
TRBJ2-2 | TRBD1 | many | TRBV11-2 | CASSPHPGTGTNTGELFF | TGTGCCAGCAGCCCCCATCCCGGGACAGGGACGAACACCGGGGAGCTGTTTTTT
TRBJ2-6 | - | few | TRBV29-1 | CSVEEGIGANVLTF | TGCAGCGTTGAAGAGGGGATTGGGGCCAACGTCCTGACTTTC
TRBJ1-5 | - | many | TRBV20-1 | CSARVNRVNNQPQHF | TGCAGTGCTAGAGTAAACAGGGTGAACAATCAGCCCCAGCATTTT
TRBJ2-7 | - | many | TRBV2 | CASSQGNPYEQYF | TGTGCCAGCAGTCAAGGAAACCCCTACGAGCAGTACTTC
TRBJ2-7 | TRBD1 | many | TRBV10-3 | CAIGGQISYEQYF | TGTGCCATCGGGGGACAGATCTCTTACGAGCAGTACTTC
TRBJ2-1 | TRBD2 | many | TRBV11-2 | CASTSESTRGRTGTF | TGTGCCAGCACCAGTGAGAGTACGCGGGGGAGGACTGGGACCTTC
TRBJ2-7 | - | few | TRBV18 | CASSPRRTDPYEQYF | TGTGCCAGCTCACCTCGTAGGACAGACCCCTACGAGCAGTACTTC
TRBJ2-4 | - | many | TRBV5-1 | CASSLEGYIQYF | TGCGCCAGCAGCTTGGAGGGCTACATTCAGTACTTC
TRBJ2-5 | TRBD1 | few | TRBV6-1 | CASSPGTAEETQYF | TGTGCCAGCAGCCCCGGGACAGCCGAAGAGACCCAGTACTTC
TRBJ2-7 | TRBD1 | many | TRBV6-6 | CARDRGRYEQYF | TGTGCCAGGGACAGGGGGCGTTACGAGCAGTACTTC
TRBJ1-1 | TRBD1 | many | TRBV5-1 | CASSSDRVSSRNTEAFF | TGCGCCAGCAGCTCCGACAGGGTGAGTAGTCGGAACACTGAAGCTTTCTTT
TRBJ2-5 | - | many | TRBV7-9 | CASSLRGETQYF | TGTGCCAGCAGCTTGAGGGGAGAGACCCAGTACTTC
TRBJ2-7 | - | - | TRBV7-2 | CASSFKGGGSYEQYF | TGTGCCAGCAGCTTCAAGGGCGGAGGCTCCTACGAGCAGTACTTC
TRBJ1-2 | - | many | TRBV9 | CASSATEALYGYTF | TGTGCCAGCAGCGCGACAGAGGCCCTCTATGGCTACACCTTC
TRBJ2-7 | TRBD1 | many | TRBV4-3 | CASSVGDRGIYEQYF | TGCGCCAGCAGCGTGGGGGACAGGGGAATCTACGAGCAGTACTTC
TRBJ1-5 | - | many | TRBV4-3 | CASSPGDDSNQPQHF | TGCGCCAGCTCCCCAGGGGATGATAGCAATCAGCCCCAGCATTTT
TRBJ2-5 | - | many | TRBV2 | CASSEEVETQYF | TGTGCCAGCAGTGAGGAGGTAGAGACCCAGTACTTC
TRBJ2-5 | - | few | TRBV9 | CASSGRMDAYQETQYF | TGTGCCAGCAGCGGGAGGATGGATGCGTACCAAGAGACCCAGTACTTC
TRBJ2-7 | - | - | TRBV19 | CACSMGEFGYEQYF | TGTGCCTGTAGTATGGGAGAATTCGGCTACGAGCAGTACTTC
TRBJ1-1 | - | many | TRBV7-8 | CASSSGRKNTEAFF | TGTGCCAGCAGCTCGGGACGGAAGAACACTGAAGCTTTCTTT
TRBJ2-7 | TRBD2 | many | TRBV20-1 | CSARLAGGHYEQYF | TGCAGTGCAAGACTAGCGGGAGGGCACTACGAGCAGTACTTC
TRBJ2-1 | - | many | TRBV20-1 | CSARDIAAYNEQFF | TGCAGTGCTAGAGATATAGCGGCCTACAATGAGCAGTTCTTC
TRBJ2-5 | TRBD1 | many | TRBV29-1 | CSVERGQGGETQYF | TGCAGCGTTGAACGAGGACAGGGAGGAGAGACCCAGTACTTC
TRBJ1-1 | - | few | TRBV14 | CASSQDLGSEAFF | TGTGCCAGCAGCCAAGATCTCGGTTCTGAAGCTTTCTTT
TRBJ1-5 | - | many | TRBV27 | CASGLWGQPQHF | TGTGCCAGCGGGCTGTGGGGTCAGCCCCAGCATTTT
TRBJ1-2 | - | many | TRBV9 | CASSVRDF | TGTGCCAGCAGCGTTCGAGACTTC
TRBJ2-7 | - | many | TRBV24-1 | CATRQGHEQYF | TGTGCCACCAGACAGGGCCACGAGCAGTACTTC
TRBJ2-7 | TRBD1 | many | TRBV5-1 | CASSYPGQGTYEQYF | TGCGCCAGCAGCTATCCGGGACAGGGTACCTACGAGCAGTACTTC
TRBJ2-4 | - | many | TRBV7-9 | CASSPDRNIQYF | TGTGCCAGCAGTCCCGACAGAAACATTCAGTACTTC
TRBJ2-2 | - | many | TRBV5-5 | CASSLGGDTGELFF | TGTGCCAGCAGCTTGGGTGGGGACACCGGGGAGCTGTTTTTT
TRBJ2-5 | TRBD1 | many | TRBV12-3/TRBV12-4 | CASSSGTGNWETQYF | TGTGCCAGCAGTAGTGGGACAGGGAATTGGGAGACCCAGTACTTC
TRBJ2-5 | TRBD2 | - | TRBV15 | CATSRALPSGGMQETQYF | TGTGCCACCAGCAGAGCCCTTCCTAGCGGGGGGATGCAAGAGACCCAGTACTTC
TRBJ1-5 | - | many | TRBV24-1 | CATIGREGPDQPQHF | TGTGCCACCATTGGACGTGAAGGCCCCGATCAGCCCCAGCATTTT
TRBJ2-2 | - | many | TRBV20-1 | CSARDRKRRNTGELFF | TGCAGTGCTAGAGATCGGAAGCGGAGGAACACCGGGGAGCTGTTTTTT
TRBJ2-7 | TRBD2 | many | TRBV4-3 | CASSQDRGAYEQYF | TGCGCCAGCAGCCAAGATCGGGGGGCCTACGAGCAGTACTTC
TRBJ2-1 | - | many | TRBV4-1 | CASSQGAGGFNEQFF | TGCGCCAGCAGCCAAGGAGCCGGAGGGTTCAATGAGCAGTTCTTC
TRBJ2-5 | - | few | TRBV10-3 | CAISSGRMGETQYF | TGTGCCATCAGTTCAGGACGGATGGGCGAGACCCAGTACTTC
TRBJ1-4 | - | many | TRBV15 | CATSRDSRF | TGTGCCACCAGCAGAGATAGTAGGTTT
TRBJ1-2 | - | medium-sized | TRBV5-5 | CASSLAPGVNYGYTF | TGTGCCAGCAGCTTGGCCCCAGGGGTTAACTATGGCTACACCTTC
TRBJ1-2 | TRBD1 | many | TRBV6-1 | CASSERGQGTNYGYTF | TGTGCCAGCAGTGAACGGGGACAGGGCACTAACTATGGCTACACCTTC
TRBJ2-7 | - | many | TRBV20-1 | CSAGDRDYTYEQYF | TGCAGTGCGGGTGACAGGGACTACACCTACGAGCAGTACTTC
TRBJ2-5 | - | many | TRBV9 | CASSVLEGSAGTQYF | TGTGCCAGCAGCGTCCTGGAGGGGTCTGCGGGGACCCAGTACTTC
TRBJ1-4 | TRBD1 | many | TRBV6-5 | CASSPDRVDEKLFF | TGTGCCAGCAGTCCGGACAGGGTTGACGAAAAACTGTTTTTT
TRBJ2-1 | TRBD2 | many | TRBV28 | CASSGTSEPYNEQFF | TGTGCCAGCAGTGGTACTAGCGAGCCCTACAATGAGCAGTTCTTC
TRBJ1-1 | - | many | TRBV24-1 | CATSDLGTEAFF | TGTGCCACCAGTGATTTGGGCACTGAAGCTTTCTTT
TRBJ2-1 | - | many | TRBV5-1 | CASSYLEGWYNEQFF | TGCGCCAGCAGCTACCTGGAGGGGTGGTACAATGAGCAGTTCTTC
TRBJ1-1 | - | many | TRBV6-5 | CASSYRSTVEAFF | TGTGCCAGCAGTTACAGGTCGACAGTTGAAGCTTTCTTT
TRBJ1-3 | - | many | TRBV12-3/TRBV12-4 | CASSLAASGNTIYF | TGTGCCAGCAGTTTAGCAGCCTCTGGAAACACCATATATTTT